Shown below are 5 T cell receptor beta chains from a single sample sequenced in a study of monozygotic twins with inflammatory bowel disease. TCRdb reprocessed the 5' RACE reads; each CDR3 protein has one entry and no DNA is given. The sample is made up of tens of thousands of distinct CDR3 sequences, and the top ten hold less than 8% of it. Sequencing was done on a sample of blood. The receptors come from a human donor with ulcerative colitis or Crohn's disease, or a healthy co-twin of an affected twin (not recorded which).

The genes are TRBV20-1 and TRBJ2-3; TCRdb indicates TRBD2, and absent DNA this call remains unverified. Germline CDR1 reads DFQATT; CDR2 reads SNEGSKA (reference sequence). This CDR3 is built from 14 residues. CDR3 region: CSAPSGSSTDTQYF.

The rearrangement uses TRBV7-6 and TRBJ1-2. The germline V gene has CDR1 SGHVS and CDR2 FNYEAQ. The CDR3 covers 13 residues. The CDR3 is CASSFMSRDGYTF.

The J gene is TRBJ2-3, the V gene TRBV7-2; lacking DNA, the TRBD1 call made by TCRdb goes unchecked. Per germline, CDR1 SGHTA and CDR2 FQGNSA. The CDR3 has 16 amino acids. The CDR3 region is CASSFRSVGGTDTQYF.

V and J are TRBV20-1 and TRBJ1-2. The CDR3 consists of 14 residues. Germline V gives CDR1 DFQATT, CDR2 SNEGSKA (reference sequence). CDR3 loop: CSARGPKANYGYTF.

V and J are TRBV11-2 and TRBJ1-1; the D call of TRBD1 rests on TCRdb alone, since no DNA is present to check it. This CDR3 comprises 13 residues. CDR1 and CDR2 (germline): SGHAT, FQNNGV. The CDR3 reads CASRLTVNTEAFF.